This T cell receptor beta chain appears in the sequencing data of a study of blood T cell repertoires in COVID-19. The data were produced by immunoSEQ multiplex PCR, yet TCRdb's version contains in-frame clones alone and is incomplete. The sample lists roughly 58,000 clones; about 81% were seen once. Germline CDR1 and CDR2: LGHNA and YNFKEQ. The V gene lost 3 bases and the J gene lost 5 bases, with 9 bases spanning the gap. The CDR3 contains 13 residues. The clonotype comes from a man aged 65 to 79 with active COVID-19. V gene TRBV4-2 combines with J gene TRBJ2-3, with no clear D. The sequencing sample was made of peripheral blood. CDR3 coding DNA: TGTGCCAGCAGCCAGCGAAGTGGAGATACGCAGTATTTT. It specifies CASSQRSGDTQYF.